Presented here are 20 T cell receptor beta chains from one specimen sequenced in a study of cytomegalovirus exposure and HLA in healthy donors. Primers: 60 Vbeta forward and 13 Jbeta reverse. Generated by immunoSEQ multiplex PCR, the TCRdb table keeps only in-frame clones and is missing some. The sample holds 150,000 to 180,000 clones, roughly 83% seen once. The material sequenced was PBMCs. These receptors came from a man aged 25-40 years in good health and CMV-seropositive.

This clone was seen more than once but under ten times. The chain is built from TRBV9 and TRBJ1-1; D remains unclear. V gave up 4 bases and J gave up 7 bases, with 20 bases separating them. The germline gives CDR1 SGDLS, CDR2 YYNGEE. This CDR3 has 15 residues. The CDR3 region is CASSPHMREVGEAFF. In DNA form, the CDR3 reads TGTGCCAGCAGCCCTCACATGCGGGAGGTCGGTGAAGCTTTCTTT.

The chain is built from TRBV7-9 and TRBJ2-7, with 12 bases that match TRBD2. This CDR3 comprises 17 residues. Germline V gene sequence: CDR1 SEHNR, CDR2 FQNEAQ (reference sequence). The trim removed 2 bases at V and 5 bases at J, leaving 10 bases unmatched. CDR3 DNA sequence: TGTGCCAGCAGCTTATGGCGACTAGCGGGAGAAAAGAACGAGCAGTACTTC. Translating gives CASSLWRLAGEKNEQYF.

The sample holds a few counts of this clone. The genes are TRBV9 and TRBJ2-3; 8 bases map to TRBD2. The CDR3 is made up of 15 amino acids. The germline CDR1 and CDR2 sequences are SGDLS and YYNGEE. J was trimmed by 8 bases and V by 0 bases; bases with no gene match: 8. The CDR3 nucleotides are TGTGCCAGCAGCGTAGACGTCCGGGGGGGTGGTACGCAGTATTTT. Translation gives CASSVDVRGGGTQYF.

CDR3 in amino acids: CATSGQSYGYTF. The CDR3 DNA reads TGTGCCACCTCGGGACAGTCCTATGGCTACACCTTC. The chain has TRBV15 and TRBJ1-2; 7 bases line up with TRBD1. CDR3 length equals 12 residues. CDR1 and CDR2 from the germline V gene are LNHNV and YYDKDF (reference sequence). V was pared by 8 bases and J by 4 bases, with 4 bases of the junction left unmatched.

V gene TRBV10-3 combines with J gene TRBJ2-1; 7 positions agree with TRBD2. With 2 bases clipped from V and 15 bases from J, the junction kept 7 bases outside the gene matches. Per the germline V gene, CDR1 is ENHRY and CDR2 is SYGVKD. CDR3 length: 12 amino acids. CDR3 region: CAISETSETPFF. CDR3 nucleotide sequence: TGTGCCATCAGTGAGACTAGCGAGACTCCGTTCTTC.

This chain uses TRBV5-1 with TRBJ2-1; 11 bases align to TRBD2. Germline assignment: CDR1 SGHRS and CDR2 YFSETQ. V lost 6 bases, J lost 9 bases, and 5 bases stayed unmatched. The CDR3 length is 13 residues. CDR3 in DNA: TGCGCCAGCAATAGCGGGGGGGCCTCTGAGCAGTTCTTC. Translating it yields CASNSGGASEQFF.

The V gene is TRBV2, the J gene TRBJ2-3; D call uncertain. The germline V and J ends were trimmed by 2 bases and 0 bases, with 9 bases remaining between them. Germline loops: CDR1 SNHLY, CDR2 FYNNEI. This CDR3 has 15 residues. This chain's CDR3 is CASSESVTSTDTQYF. The CDR3 DNA is TGTGCCAGCAGTGAATCTGTGACTAGCACAGATACGCAGTATTTT. The full variable domain, rest sourced from reference TRBV2 and TRBJ2-3, is EPEVTQTPSHQVTQMGQEVILRCVPISNHLYFYWYRQILGQKVEFLVSFYNNEISEKSEIFDDQFSVERPDGSNFTLKIRSTKLEDSAMYFCASSESVTSTDTQYFGPGTRLTVL.

This clone showed up just a few times. The V and J genes are TRBV7-9 and TRBJ2-6; 9 nucleotides align to TRBD1. V lost 0 bases to trimming and J lost 0 bases; unmatched junction nucleotides: 3. The CDR3 has 18 residues. From germline, CDR1 is SEHNR and CDR2 FQNEAQ (reference sequence). The chain's CDR3 is CASSLAGTGRSGANVLTF. CDR3 sequence (DNA): TGTGCCAGCAGCTTAGCAGGGACAGGGCGCTCTGGGGCCAACGTCCTGACTTTC.

This chain connects TRBV6-5 to TRBJ1-1; weak D call: TRBD1 (6 bases). The germline V gene encodes CDR1 MNHEY and CDR2 SVGAGI. V shed 7 bases and J shed 1 base, with 13 bases lying between them. This CDR3 spans 14 amino acids. The CDR3 sequence: CASTLQGRNTEAFF. In DNA, the CDR3 is TGTGCCAGCACACTACAGGGTCGGAACACTGAAGCTTTCTTT.

This clone was observed a handful of times. The genes are TRBV27 and TRBJ1-5, with 8 positions matching TRBD1. Germline CDR1 reads MNHEY; CDR2 reads SMNVEV (reference sequence). Trimming at V came to 4 bases and at J to 0 bases, leaving 2 bases not matched to a gene. The CDR3 runs to 15 residues. Here the CDR3 reads CASSWTGFSNQPQHF. DNA of the CDR3: TGTGCCAGCAGTTGGACAGGGTTTAGCAATCAGCCCCAGCATTTT.

This rearrangement joins TRBV10-1 to TRBJ2-5; 9 positions agree with TRBD2. V trimming: 7 bases; J trimming: 4 bases; junction bases outside the gene matches: 7. Germline values: CDR1 WNHNN, CDR2 SYGVQD (reference sequence). The CDR3 is 14 residues long. This CDR3 is CASTRAGGRETQYF. CDR3 nucleotide sequence: TGCGCCAGCACCCGAGCGGGGGGAAGAGAGACCCAGTACTTC.

The chain carries TRBV9 and TRBJ1-3, with 7 nucleotides matching TRBD1. J was trimmed by 3 bases and V by 0 bases; bases with no gene match: 6. The CDR3 is made up of 16 amino acids. In germline, CDR1 is SGDLS, CDR2 YYNGEE. CDR3 region: CASSVDPQGIGNTIYF. CDR3 sequence (DNA): TGTGCCAGCAGCGTAGACCCACAGGGGATTGGAAACACCATATATTTT. The full variable domain, completed using reference TRBV9 and TRBJ1-3, is DSGVTQTPKHLITATGQRVTLRCSPRSGDLSVYWYQQSLDQGLQFLIQYYNGEERAKGNILERFSAQQFPDLHSELNLSSLELGDSALYFCASSVDPQGIGNTIYFGEGSWLTVV.

The chain has TRBV19 and TRBJ2-2; D unresolved. This CDR3 is 12 amino acids long. CDR1 and CDR2 from the germline V gene are LNHDA and SQIVND (reference sequence). V lost 7 bases and J 3 bases, leaving 6 bases between the germline ends. The chain's CDR3 is CASNSYTGELFF. In nucleotides, the CDR3 is TGTGCCAGTAACAGTTACACCGGGGAGCTGTTTTTT.

The V call is TRBV18, the J call TRBJ1-4, with D possibly being TRBD1 (5 bases). V was shortened by 6 bases and J by 7 bases, with 12 bases between the two germline ends. CDR1 and CDR2 (germline): KGHSH, LQKENI. This CDR3 region has 13 residues. Here the CDR3 DNA reads TGTGCCAGCTCCGTGACAGCAACTGAAAAACTGTTTTTT. Translated, it gives CASSVTATEKLFF.

The chain links TRBV2 to TRBJ2-4; 9 bases fit TRBD2. This CDR3 comprises 12 residues. Germline V lookup: CDR1 SNHLY, CDR2 FYNNEI. With 6 bases clipped from V and 8 bases from J, the junction kept 2 bases outside the gene matches. The CDR3 DNA sequence: TGTGCCAGCAGGCGGGAGGGGGACATTCAGTACTTC. Translated: CASRREGDIQYF.

The genes are TRBV19 and TRBJ1-2; the D gene is possibly TRBD1 (5 bases). Germline V gives CDR1 LNHDA, CDR2 SQIVND (reference sequence). Trimming left V 3 bases short and J 5 bases short, with 10 bases between. CDR3 length equals 13 residues. The CDR3 DNA is TGTGCCAGTAGTATGGGAGGGGAATATGGCTACACCTTC. Translating it yields CASSMGGEYGYTF.

V is TRBV7-2 and J is TRBJ1-2; D is unresolved. This CDR3 is 14 amino acids long. V gave up 1 base and J gave up 2 bases, with 8 bases separating them. Germline CDR1 is SGHTA and CDR2 is FQGNSA. As DNA, the CDR3 is TGTGCCAGCAGCTTAGAGTACCGGAACTATGGCTACACCTTC. Translated, it gives CASSLEYRNYGYTF.

The chain uses TRBV12-5 and TRBJ1-2; TRBD1 agrees at 7 bases. Germline lookup yields CDR1 LGHNT and CDR2 FRNRAP. V shed 7 bases, J shed 7 bases, and the junction held 12 bases outside the gene matches. This CDR3 spans 14 amino acids. The DNA for the CDR3 is TGTGCTAGTGTCCAGGGGGGCAGGGCGAGTGGCTACACCTTC. Encoded protein: CASVQGGRASGYTF.

A few counts support this clone. The chain carries TRBV27 and TRBJ2-1; 11 positions agree with TRBD2. The CDR3 is 16 residues long. The ends lost 3 bases at V and 7 bases at J; junction bases unmatched: 8. Per germline, CDR1 MNHEY and CDR2 SMNVEV (reference sequence). CDR3 sequence: CASSFPITSGRNEQFF. CDR3 nucleotide sequence: TGTGCCAGCAGTTTCCCAATTACTAGCGGGAGAAATGAGCAGTTCTTC.

V is TRBV27 and J is TRBJ2-7, with 7 positions matching TRBD2. The CDR3 length is 15 residues. Trimming cost V 2 bases and J 3 bases; bases outside gene matches: 7. Germline V gene sequence: CDR1 MNHEY, CDR2 SMNVEV (reference sequence). This CDR3 is CASSLSASGGYEQYF. DNA for the CDR3: TGTGCCAGCAGTTTAAGCGCTAGCGGTGGCTACGAGCAGTACTTC.